The following is a T cell receptor beta chain sequence with its context. Its target is not known. These data originate in a study of T-cell memory formation after mild COVID-19. Study findings and constraints: Chiefly within CM and EM were the contracting CD4+ clones; CD8+ ones were within EMRA. A subset of responding clones appeared in pre-infection memory, suggesting cross-reactive memory joined.

TCRdb used MiXCR to reprocess the 5' RACE reads, holding one entry per CDR3 protein. Altogether 110,000 or so distinct CDR3 sequences are present, roughly a sixth being singletons, with the ten largest covering around 5.1%. This CDR3 is built from 13 residues. V was cut by 3 bases and J by 2 bases, with 7 bases left in between. Per germline, CDR1 KGHSH and CDR2 LQKENI. The chain couples TRBV18 to TRBJ1-2; D remains unclear. Sequencing used PBMCs or a T cell subset sorted from them (not recorded which). The receptor was isolated from a man aged 18-30 years who had mild COVID-19 (a few samples of this study predate the infection). Cell type and time point are not known. The CDR3 spells CASSPGTNYGYTF. Written as DNA, the CDR3 is TGTGCCAGCTCACCCGGAACAAACTATGGCTACACCTTC. Using reference TRBV18 and TRBJ1-2 for the parts outside the CDR3, the full variable domain is NAGVMQNPRHLVRRRGQEARLRCSPMKGHSHVYWYRQLPEEGLKFMVYLQKENIIDESGMPKERFSAEFPKEGPSILRIQQVVRGDSAAYFCASSPGTNYGYTFGSGTRLTVV.